Reported below is one T cell receptor beta chain. This clonotype came up a few times. Which antigen it targets is not known. A read error may explain this, as a much larger clone is one base away. The lymph node samples were taken from the axillary draining lymph nodes of breast cancer patients. The V and J ends are trimmed by 5 bases and 3 bases, leaving 14 bases between them. Its CDR3 holds 14 amino acids, cysteine through phenylalanine. The CDR3 DNA has 42 bases and is translated from base 1. The germline V gene yields MNHEY for CDR1 and SVGAGI for CDR2. This specimen comes from a study of breast tumors, draining lymph nodes, adjacent tissues (dated by TCRdb to the mid-2010s). For the study in its entirety: The study compared TCR beta repertoires across tumor, adjacent nontumor tissue and axillary lymph nodes from breast cancer patients. In human breast cancer, the study set out to assess how tumor, surrounding tissue and draining lymph node repertoires relate to one another and whether T cells might be exchanged between them.

General findings and caveats noted by the study authors: The data were judged consistent with most tumor T cells deriving from the lymph node and then expanding within tumor tissue. Tumors showed preferential V and J gene usage, and their T-cell repertoire diversity fell below that of lymph nodes yet above that of nontumor tissue. The similarity between tumor and nontumor tissue repertoires was significantly greater in luminal-like breast cancer than in basal-like breast cancer. The conclusion that tumor T cells originate in lymph nodes was framed as consistent with a hypothesis rather than directly demonstrated.

TCRdb names Illumina HiSeq 2000 as the instrument used. Multiplex PCR amplification was used to build the TCR beta chain libraries. High-throughput sequencing was used to analyze the amplified TCR beta chain products. The public reads were quality trimmed at Q25 with fastp and then assembled into clones with MiXCR by TCRdb, keeping productive beta chains. Identical CDR3 proteins give one entry, which carries the most common genes and DNA. The sample contains about 200,000 distinct CDR3 sequences, 30% to 35% of them found a single time. The ten largest make up about 3.3% of the sample. The clonotype was recovered from a female donor with breast cancer. Some clones in this sample may be carry-over from other donors' samples. The sequenced sample consisted of axillary lymph node tissue. The V and J segments used are TRBV6-5 and TRBJ2-7; D gene: possibly TRBD1, on 5 matching bases. For the CDR3, the sequence is CASSHRSRDYEQYF. Here is the DNA: TGTGCCAGCAGTCACAGGTCCAGGGACTACGAGCAGTACTTC.